Detailed here is one T cell receptor beta chain. Its antigen is as yet unknown. This sample is part of a study of T cell responses to AZD1222 COVID-19 vaccine. Study-level background: Timing groups of about 4 and about 12 weeks for second doses were pooled.

V dropped 1 base and J dropped 8 bases, with 14 bases sitting between them. This CDR3 is built from 15 residues. The V gene's germline CDR1 is SGHVS and CDR2 FNYEAQ. Profiled with immunoSEQ multiplex PCR; TCRdb holds only in-frame clones, not every one. This sample carries some 83,000 clones, just under 90% of them seen once, and the ten largest clones take 5% to 6%. Study-wide results and caveats: Repertoires were obtained only post-peak T cell response. Just six people given AZD1222 tested seropositive at baseline. Most donors were white British and more were female, and clonal diversity was possibly underestimated.

The sequencing here drew on peripheral blood, taken on day 0 of AZD1222 vaccination. The gene calls are TRBV7-6 and TRBJ1-4; D is perhaps TRBD1 (5 bases). The clonotype comes from an adult in good health. This CDR3 reads CASSLGGQGGEKLFF. The CDR3 region has the DNA TGTGCCAGCAGCTTAGGAGGGCAGGGCGGGGAAAAACTGTTTTTT.